This T cell receptor (beta chain) stems from a study of blood T cell repertoires in COVID-19. V was clipped by 0 bases and J by 3 bases, with 16 bases between them. CDR3 size: 17 residues. In germline, CDR1 is SGHDT, CDR2 YYEEEE. The data were produced by immunoSEQ multiplex PCR, yet TCRdb's version contains in-frame clones alone and is incomplete. Of approximately 81,000 clones detected, 82% appear once; the ten largest clones hold about 6.9%. V gene TRBV5-6 combines with J gene TRBJ2-1; maybe TRBD1 (6 bases). The receptor comes from a human donor in a cohort sampled during active COVID-19. The sample consisted of peripheral blood. The CDR3 protein is CASSLGRGSILYNEQFF. The CDR3 DNA reads as TGTGCCAGCAGCTTGGGCAGGGGTTCTATACTCTACAATGAGCAGTTCTTC.